This T cell receptor beta chain was sequenced for a study of CD8 T cells in Susac syndrome. When the RNA was reverse transcribed, random hexamers were used with an input of about 0.45 to 1 ug. The immunoSEQ assay covered 54 Vbeta and 13 Jbeta segments for CDR3. In TCRdb, the immunoSEQ multiplex PCR reads were re-called with MiXCR into one record per CDR3 protein. The repertoire holds some 260,000 distinct CDR3 sequences, approximately 81% seen once, with about 0.11% in the top ten. Sequencing of TCR beta, carried out with a high-throughput approach, was applied to CD8+ and CD4+ T cells from the blood. This CDR3 region has 14 residues. The germline V and J ends were trimmed by 0 bases and 2 bases, with 9 bases remaining between them. Germline V gene sequence: CDR1 SGHRS, CDR2 YFSETQ.

V and J are TRBV5-1 and TRBJ2-7; unclear D gene. The sequence came from a human donor with multiple sclerosis. Sequences were obtained from CD8+ T cells from PBMCs. The CDR3 DNA is TGCGCCAGCAGCTTGGAGGGCGGCACCTACGAGCAGTACTTC. This codes for CASSLEGGTYEQYF.